The entry below gives a single T cell receptor beta chain sequence along with its context. Germline V gives CDR1 MNHEY, CDR2 SVGAGI. The V end was cut by 0 bases, the J end by 4 bases, with 10 bases between. CDR3 size: 15 residues. Any history of autoimmune disease or systemic immunosuppression disqualified patients. The record originates from a study of OX40 agonist ivuxolimab in advanced cancers. Study at large: Melanoma, hepatocellular carcinoma, head and neck or renal cell cancer occurred in dose-escalation patients. Three patients, one with hepatocellular carcinoma and two with cutaneous melanoma, achieved partial responses.

The method was immunoSEQ multiplex PCR; TCRdb's version includes in-frame clones alone and lacks a portion of them. The sample has tens of thousands of clones; 80% to 85% are singletons. The chain links TRBV6-5 to TRBJ1-5; unclear D gene. Sequencing was performed on CD4+ or CD8+ T cells sorted from blood, taken in a trial of the OX40 agonist ivuxolimab. The sequence derives from an adult with an advanced solid tumor such as melanoma, head and neck, liver or kidney cancer. Written as DNA, the CDR3 is TGTGCCAGCAGTTACTCGTATGGAGCTAATCAGCCCCAGCATTTT. This translates into CASSYSYGANQPQHF.